The 17 T cell receptor beta chains below were found in one sample sequenced in a study of CD8+ T cells in alopecia areata. The authors extracted RNA and reverse transcribed it into cDNA as the sequencing template. Profiled with immunoSEQ multiplex PCR; TCRdb holds only in-frame clones, not every one. Among 150,000 to 200,000 clones listed, around 55% were seen once. The material sequenced was CD4+ T cells sorted from blood. These receptors came from a human donor in good health.

The chain is built from TRBV19 and TRBJ1-5, with 7 bases lining up with TRBD1. Losses at the gene ends were 7 bases for V and 3 bases for J; bases not matched to a gene: 6. CDR3 size: 14 residues. In germline, CDR1 is LNHDA, CDR2 SQIVND (reference sequence). This CDR3 reads CASTTGQFNQPQHF. In DNA, the CDR3 is TGTGCCAGTACGACGGGACAGTTCAATCAGCCCCAGCATTTT.

The sample holds a few counts of this clone. The chain is built from TRBV19 and TRBJ2-7; TRBD1 aligns across 8 bases. The length of the CDR3 is 14 residues. The germline gives CDR1 LNHDA, CDR2 SQIVND (reference sequence). Unmatched junction bases numbered 4, after V lost 4 bases and J lost 2 bases. In DNA, the CDR3 is TGTGCCAGTAGTACGCCGGACAGGGCCTACGAGCAGTACTTC. As protein: CASSTPDRAYEQYF.

V and J are TRBV19 and TRBJ2-1, with 8 bases lining up with TRBD1. Germline V gene data show CDR1 as LNHDA and CDR2 as SQIVND (reference sequence). The V and J ends lost 3 bases and 6 bases, in that order; junction bases with no gene match: 7. The CDR3 is made up of 15 amino acids. Written as DNA, the CDR3 is TGTGCCAGTAGTATTTCCCAGGGGGCGGGCAATGAGCAGTTCTTC. Translated, it gives CASSISQGAGNEQFF.

V gene TRBV10-3 combines with J gene TRBJ2-7; D is possibly TRBD2 (6 bases). This CDR3 contains 12 residues. Germline lookup yields CDR1 ENHRY and CDR2 SYGVKD. V dropped 4 bases and J dropped 2 bases, with 6 bases sitting between them. The CDR3 spells CAISGGAYEQYF. Here the CDR3 DNA reads TGTGCCATCAGTGGGGGGGCCTACGAGCAGTACTTC.

The V gene is TRBV2, the J gene TRBJ1-5; D unresolved. Germline CDR1 SNHLY, CDR2 FYNNEI. V lost 7 bases and J 2 bases, leaving 15 bases between the germline ends. The CDR3 loop spans 15 amino acids. The CDR3 sequence: CASNDHSWRNQPQHF. For the CDR3, the DNA is TGTGCCAGCAATGACCACAGCTGGCGCAATCAGCCCCAGCATTTT.

J is TRBJ2-7 and V is TRBV4-1, with 9 bases matching TRBD1. The CDR3 runs 16 residues. Germline lookup yields CDR1 MGHRA and CDR2 YSYEKL. The V and J ends lost 0 bases and 1 base, in that order; junction bases with no gene match: 4. Here the CDR3 DNA reads TGCGCCAGCAGCCAAGATCGGGGACAGGGTTCCTACGAGCAGTACTTC. Translated: CASSQDRGQGSYEQYF.

The J gene is TRBJ2-1, the V gene TRBV4-2, with D perhaps matching TRBD2 (6 bases). Trimming shortened V by 1 base and J by 4 bases, and 8 bases separated the two germline ends. The CDR3 covers 14 residues. CDR1 and CDR2 (germline): LGHNA, YNFKEQ. The CDR3 region is CASSQALAYNEQFF. The CDR3, as DNA: TGTGCCAGCAGCCAAGCCCTAGCGTACAATGAGCAGTTCTTC.

The CDR3 reads CSVEDWVSSYGYTF. CDR3 coding DNA: TGCAGCGTTGAAGATTGGGTGTCGAGCTATGGCTACACCTTC. This sequence joins TRBV29-1 and TRBJ1-2; D is ambiguous. CDR3 length: 14 residues. Germline V lookup: CDR1 SQVTM, CDR2 ANQGSEA. With 0 bases removed from V and 4 bases from J, the gap between germline ends came to 12 bases.

This clone was found a few times. The chain has TRBV28 and TRBJ2-1; D call uncertain. There are 11 residues in the CDR3. Germline V gene lookup returns CDR1 MDHEN and CDR2 SYDVKM. The V gene lost 6 bases and the J gene lost 5 bases, with 5 bases spanning the gap. DNA of the CDR3: TGTGCCAGCAGCCGTAACAATGAGCAGTTCTTC. Protein product: CASSRNNEQFF.

The rearrangement joins TRBV27 to TRBJ2-4; TRBD2 matches 8 bases. J lost 0 bases, V lost 5 bases, and 12 bases had no gene match. Looked up from germline, CDR1 is MNHEY and CDR2 is SMNVEV (reference sequence). CDR3 length: 18 residues. This chain's CDR3 is CASSLLGASGLAKNIQYF. As DNA, the CDR3 is TGTGCCAGCAGTCTACTCGGGGCTAGCGGGTTAGCCAAAAACATTCAGTACTTC.

The chain uses TRBV7-2 and TRBJ1-2; 9 positions agree with TRBD1. The germline CDR1 and CDR2 sequences are SGHTA and FQGNSA. The CDR3 sequence is 15 residues long. Losses at the gene ends were 4 bases for V and 8 bases for J; bases not matched to a gene: 11. The CDR3 sequence is CASSSLDRGRIGYTF. The CDR3 DNA is TGTGCCAGCAGCTCCTTGGACAGGGGAAGGATCGGCTACACCTTC. Using reference TRBV7-2 and TRBJ1-2 for the parts outside the CDR3, the full variable domain is GAGVSQSPSNKVTEKGKDVELRCDPISGHTALYWYRQSLGQGLEFLIYFQGNSAPDKSGLPSDRFSAERTGGSVSTLTIQRTQQEDSAVYLCASSSLDRGRIGYTFGSGTRLTVV.

The rearrangement uses TRBV10-3 and TRBJ2-7; TRBD2 is a possible D gene (6 bases). From germline, CDR1 is ENHRY and CDR2 SYGVKD. The CDR3 is 18 amino acids. The V and J ends lost 0 bases and 3 bases respectively, with 21 bases between them. CDR3 protein: CAISESNRPSVKGYEQYF. DNA for the CDR3: TGTGCCATCAGTGAGTCTAACAGACCTAGCGTCAAGGGCTACGAGCAGTACTTC.

This clone was counted a few times. V and J are TRBV4-1 and TRBJ1-4; D might be TRBD1 (6 bases). Germline CDR1 and CDR2: MGHRA and YSYEKL. V lost 4 bases and J lost 8, with 17 bases in between. The CDR3 is made up of 15 amino acids. CDR3 bases: TGCGCCAGCAGCCGGGAAGGTCTCCAGGGGGAAAAACTGTTTTTT. This gives the protein CASSREGLQGEKLFF.

The rearrangement links TRBV29-1 to TRBJ2-5; 7 nucleotides agree with TRBD2. The CDR3 covers 13 residues. Germline-derived CDR1 and CDR2 are SQVTM and ANQGSEA. The V and J ends lost 3 bases and 5 bases, in that order; junction bases with no gene match: 6. The CDR3 is CSVEGGSGETQYF. The CDR3, as DNA: TGCAGCGTTGAGGGCGGTAGCGGGGAGACCCAGTACTTC. The variable domain in full, with the rest retrieved from reference TRBV29-1 and TRBJ2-5, is SAVISQKPSRDICQRGTSLTIQCQVDSQVTMMFWYRQQPGQSLTLIATANQGSEATYESGFVIDKFPISRPNLTFSTLTVSNMSPEDSSIYLCSVEGGSGETQYFGPGTRLLVL.

This sequence joins TRBV11-2 and TRBJ2-4; D perhaps matches TRBD1 (5 bases). CDR3 length: 14 residues. CDR1 and CDR2 (germline): SGHAT, FQNNGV. Trimming took off 1 base at V and 9 bases at J, with 13 bases between the two ends. The CDR3 nucleotides are TGTGCCAGCAGCTTAGTAACAGGCCAAGGCATTCAGTACTTC. It is translated as CASSLVTGQGIQYF.

This sequence joins TRBV29-1 and TRBJ2-7; 14 nucleotides agree with TRBD2. V gave up 5 bases and J gave up 0 bases; unmatched junction bases: 3. The CDR3 covers 15 residues. Germline CDR1 reads SQVTM; CDR2 reads ANQGSEA. The CDR3 DNA sequence: TGCAGCGTTCTCGGGACTAGCGGGGGCTCCTACGAGCAGTACTTC. Its translation is CSVLGTSGGSYEQYF.

This chain uses TRBV5-4 with TRBJ1-2, with D maybe TRBD1 (5 bases). This CDR3 contains 14 residues. In germline, CDR1 is SGHNT, CDR2 YYREEE (reference sequence). Between the trimmed V and J ends, which lost 0 bases and 3 bases, there was a span of 9 bases. CDR3 loop: CASSLGRGDYGYTF. CDR3 nucleotide sequence: TGTGCCAGCAGCTTGGGTAGGGGTGACTATGGCTACACCTTC.